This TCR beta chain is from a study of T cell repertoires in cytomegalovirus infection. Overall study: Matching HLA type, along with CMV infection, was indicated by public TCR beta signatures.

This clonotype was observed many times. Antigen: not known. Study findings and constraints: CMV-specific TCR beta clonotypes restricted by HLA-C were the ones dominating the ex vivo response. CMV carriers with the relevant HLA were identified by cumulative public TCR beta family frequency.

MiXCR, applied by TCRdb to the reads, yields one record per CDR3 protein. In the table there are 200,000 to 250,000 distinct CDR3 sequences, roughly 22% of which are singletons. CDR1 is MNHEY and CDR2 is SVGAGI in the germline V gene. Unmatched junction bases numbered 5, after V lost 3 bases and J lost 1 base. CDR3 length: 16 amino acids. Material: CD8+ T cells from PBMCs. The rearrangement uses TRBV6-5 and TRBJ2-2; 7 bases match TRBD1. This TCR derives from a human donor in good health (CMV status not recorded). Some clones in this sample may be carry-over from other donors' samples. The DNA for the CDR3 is TGTGCCAGCAGTTATTGGACAGGCCTGAACACCGGGGAGCTGTTTTTT. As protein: CASSYWTGLNTGELFF.